The 21 T cell receptor beta chains listed next were all sequenced from one sample in a study of PD-L1 blockade in urothelial cancer. Assay used: immunoSEQ multiplex PCR; TCRdb lists only in-frame clones, some missing. The table shows tens of thousands of clones, with 82% occurring only once. Source: PBMCs, taken around atezolizumab (anti-PD-L1) treatment. The receptors were sampled from an older man with urothelial cancer.

V is TRBV28 and J is TRBJ2-3; the match to TRBD1 covers 7 bases. Germline assignment: CDR1 MDHEN and CDR2 SYDVKM. Trimming took 2 bases from V and 0 from J; bases not matched to a gene: 2. This CDR3 has 15 residues. CDR3 sequence: CASSLRTGSTDTQYF. In nucleotides, the CDR3 is TGTGCCAGCAGTTTAAGGACAGGAAGCACAGATACGCAGTATTTT.

V gene TRBV19 combines with J gene TRBJ1-2, with D possibly matching TRBD1 (6 bases). Germline CDR1 is LNHDA and CDR2 is SQIVND (reference sequence). The CDR3 sequence is 12 residues long. The V and J ends lost 5 bases and 6 bases respectively, with 10 bases between them. CDR3 coding DNA: TGTGCCAGTAGTTCCGGGGGGCATGGCTACACCTTC. This sequence encodes CASSSGGHGYTF. Full variable domain (remainder filled in from reference TRBV19 and TRBJ1-2): DGGITQSPKYLFRKEGQNVTLSCEQNLNHDAMYWYRQDPGQGLRLIYYSQIVNDFQKGDIAEGYSVSREKKESFPLTVTSAQKNPTAFYLCASSSGGHGYTFGSGTRLTVV.

This chain uses TRBV29-1 with TRBJ2-7; TRBD1 aligns across 11 bases. Germline V gene lookup returns CDR1 SQVTM and CDR2 ANQGSEA. J lost 2 bases, V lost 4 bases, and 1 base had no gene match. The CDR3 runs to 13 residues. In nucleotides, the CDR3 is TGCAGCGTTGTGGGACAGGGGGCCTACGAGCAGTACTTC. It codes for CSVVGQGAYEQYF.

This chain joins TRBV2 and TRBJ1-1; D call uncertain. The CDR3 runs to 12 residues. Germline CDR1 and CDR2: SNHLY and FYNNEI. V was pared by 4 bases and J by 9 bases, with 12 bases between. In DNA, the CDR3 is TGTGCCAGCAGTGCTCCGGGTCCACAAGCTTTCTTT. Translated: CASSAPGPQAFF. Full variable domain (outside the CDR3, taken from reference TRBV2 and TRBJ1-1): EPEVTQTPSHQVTQMGQEVILRCVPISNHLYFYWYRQILGQKVEFLVSFYNNEISEKSEIFDDQFSVERPDGSNFTLKIRSTKLEDSAMYFCASSAPGPQAFFGQGTRLTVV.

The chain couples TRBV2 to TRBJ1-1; 8 positions match TRBD1. The CDR3 totals 13 residues. Looked up from germline, CDR1 is SNHLY and CDR2 is FYNNEI. V dropped 6 bases and J dropped 0; count of bases not matched to a gene: 0. The CDR3 region has the DNA TGTGCCAGCAGGGGACAGGTGAACACTGAAGCTTTCTTT. The encoded protein is CASRGQVNTEAFF. The full variable domain, with the rest looked up from reference TRBV2 and TRBJ1-1, is EPEVTQTPSHQVTQMGQEVILRCVPISNHLYFYWYRQILGQKVEFLVSFYNNEISEKSEIFDDQFSVERPDGSNFTLKIRSTKLEDSAMYFCASRGQVNTEAFFGQGTRLTVV.

The sample holds one count of this clone. The V gene is TRBV4-1, the J gene TRBJ2-1, with TRBD2 matching 11 bases. V shed 0 bases and J 6 bases; nucleotides not matched to a gene: 10. The CDR3 runs to 18 residues. The germline V gene has CDR1 MGHRA and CDR2 YSYEKL. CDR3 in DNA: TGCGCCAGCAGCCAAGATCCAGCTTCTAGCGGGGGGATCAATGAGCAGTTCTTC. Translated: CASSQDPASSGGINEQFF.

The chain joins TRBV7-9 to TRBJ2-1, with D possibly TRBD2 on 6 matching bases. Trimming removed 4 bases at V and 5 bases at J, with 15 bases between. There are 15 residues in the CDR3. Germline loops: CDR1 SEHNR, CDR2 FQNEAQ (reference sequence). The CDR3 sequence is CASSSRDWGDNEQFF. CDR3 sequence (DNA): TGTGCCAGCAGCTCCCGGGACTGGGGGGACAATGAGCAGTTCTTC.

The chain links TRBV28 to TRBJ2-3, with a tentative D call TRBD1 (6 bases). Per the germline V gene, CDR1 is MDHEN and CDR2 is SYDVKM. The CDR3 has 13 amino acids. V shed 7 bases and J shed 3 bases, with 11 bases lying between them. CDR3 in DNA: TGTGCCAGCAAGTCAGGGGAAACAGATACGCAGTATTTT. The encoded protein is CASKSGETDTQYF.

The chain couples TRBV5-3 to TRBJ2-7; 7 nucleotides match TRBD1. Being an ORF, TRBV5-3 has a function that is uncertain. Unmatched junction bases numbered 4, after V lost 4 bases and J lost 3 bases. This CDR3 has 13 amino acids. The DNA for the CDR3 is TGTGCCAGAAGCCCCGGGACAGTCTACGAGCAGTACTTC. Its translation is CARSPGTVYEQYF.

V usage is TRBV7-2 and J usage is TRBJ1-6; D is ambiguous. Trimming left V 1 base short and J 10 bases short, with 17 bases between. The CDR3 contains 16 residues. In germline, CDR1 is SGHTA, CDR2 FQGNSA. The CDR3 reads CASSLVVSPGGSPLHF. The CDR3, as DNA: TGTGCCAGCAGCTTAGTTGTCTCGCCGGGAGGGTCACCCCTCCACTTT.

The V gene is TRBV6-5, the J gene TRBJ2-3; TRBD1 agrees at 8 bases. The CDR3 runs to 14 residues. The germline V gene has CDR1 MNHEY and CDR2 SVGAGI. V shed 6 bases and J 6 bases; nucleotides not matched to a gene: 8. The CDR3 here is CASSWTGRRDTQYF. As DNA, the CDR3 is TGTGCCAGCAGCTGGACAGGGCGCAGGGATACGCAGTATTTT.

This chain connects TRBV4-3 to TRBJ1-5, with D maybe TRBD1 (5 bases). V gave up 0 bases and J gave up 2 bases, with 8 bases separating them. The length of the CDR3 is 15 residues. Germline V CDR1 and CDR2: LGHNA, YSLEER. The CDR3 spells CASSQETGGNQPQHF. The CDR3 DNA sequence: TGCGCCAGCAGCCAAGAAACAGGAGGCAATCAGCCCCAGCATTTT.

The chain has TRBV14 and TRBJ1-2; D is uncertain. Trimming shortened V by 1 base and J by 4 bases, and 10 bases separated the two germline ends. The CDR3 loop spans 14 amino acids. Germline-derived CDR1 and CDR2 are SGHDN and FVKESK. The CDR3 nucleotides are TGTGCCAGCAGCCAAGTACGAGGTAGCTATGGCTACACCTTC. Its protein is CASSQVRGSYGYTF.

The chain is built from TRBV5-4 and TRBJ2-7; D possibly corresponds to TRBD2 (5 bases). The germline gives CDR1 SGHNT, CDR2 YYREEE (reference sequence). Trimming took 7 bases from V and 7 from J, leaving 18 bases between them. The CDR3 has 13 residues. This chain's CDR3 is CASHATGSPEQYF. The DNA for the CDR3 is TGTGCCAGCCACGCAACGGGGAGTCCGGAGCAGTACTTC.

The chain uses TRBV28 and TRBJ1-5; 8 nucleotides agree with TRBD1. The CDR3 consists of 19 residues. CDR1 and CDR2 from the germline V gene are MDHEN and SYDVKM. V gave up 5 bases and J gave up 4 bases; unmatched junction bases: 19. CDR3 sequence: CASSPPQGAATHRNQPQHF. The CDR3 DNA is TGTGCCAGCAGTCCCCCCCAGGGGGCAGCCACGCATAGGAATCAGCCCCAGCATTTT.

The chain couples TRBV28 to TRBJ1-5; the match to TRBD1 covers 7 bases. With V trimmed by 2 bases and J by 0 bases, 4 bases remained unmatched. CDR1 is MDHEN, CDR2 SYDVKM, per germline. The CDR3 runs to 16 residues. CDR3 DNA: TGTGCCAGCAGTTTAAAGACAGGGATTAGCAATCAGCCCCAGCATTTT. This encodes CASSLKTGISNQPQHF.

This chain uses TRBV9 with TRBJ1-3; the D is unclear. The CDR3 spans 15 residues. V was cut by 1 base and J by 1 base, with 9 bases left in between. CDR1 and CDR2 (germline): SGDLS, YYNGEE. In nucleotides, the CDR3 is TGTGCCAGCAGCGTAAGGTCGGGGTCTGGAAACACCATATATTTT. Its protein product is CASSVRSGSGNTIYF.

The rearrangement links TRBV2 to TRBJ2-1; D possibly corresponds to TRBD2 (5 bases). This CDR3 has 11 residues. Germline lookup yields CDR1 SNHLY and CDR2 FYNNEI. Trimming stripped 8 bases from V and 4 bases from J, with 6 bases between. The CDR3 region is CASRGYNEQFF. CDR3 sequence (DNA): TGTGCCAGCCGCGGGTACAATGAGCAGTTCTTC. The entire variable domain, with the rest obtained from reference TRBV2 and TRBJ2-1, is as follows: EPEVTQTPSHQVTQMGQEVILRCVPISNHLYFYWYRQILGQKVEFLVSFYNNEISEKSEIFDDQFSVERPDGSNFTLKIRSTKLEDSAMYFCASRGYNEQFFGPGTRLTVL.

The rearrangement links TRBV16 to TRBJ1-2, with D unresolved. The CDR3 consists of 14 residues. V lost 1 base to trimming and J lost 0 bases, with 6 bases between them. The germline V gene encodes CDR1 KGHSY and CDR2 FQNENV. Here the CDR3 reads CASSQWQSNYGYTF. CDR3 nucleotide sequence: TGTGCCAGCAGCCAATGGCAGTCTAACTATGGCTACACCTTC.

By its share, this clone is medium-sized. The chain uses TRBV11-1 and TRBJ2-3; TRBD2 aligns across 11 bases. Germline CDR1 reads SGHAT; CDR2 reads FQDESV (reference sequence). This CDR3 comprises 15 residues. V dropped 6 bases and J dropped 3; count of bases not matched to a gene: 5. CDR3 sequence reads: CASRPTSGGTDTQYF. In DNA, the CDR3 is TGTGCCAGCAGGCCAACTAGCGGGGGAACAGATACGCAGTATTTT.

The chain recombines TRBV7-2 with TRBJ2-1, with 15 bases that match TRBD2. Looked up from germline, CDR1 is SGHTA and CDR2 is FQGNSA. Unmatched junction bases numbered 4, after V lost 4 bases and J lost 9 bases. The CDR3 totals 15 residues. The CDR3 region has the DNA TGTGCCAGCAGCTCCCCGGGACTAGCGGGGGGTGAGCAGTTCTTC. Translated: CASSSPGLAGGEQFF.